These 31 T cell receptor beta chains share one sample of origin, sequenced in a study of spatial heterogeneity in lung cancer. The time point denotes: sample taken at primary tumor resection. Unsorted whole RNA from tumor, nontumor lung or frozen PBMC underwent sequencing. One entry per CDR3 protein, called by TCRdb with MiXCR from the 5' RACE reads. The sample has around 25,000 distinct CDR3 sequences; roughly 13% are singletons. The sequencing used PBMCs, collected at surgery. These receptor sequences come from a female donor with early-stage non-small cell lung cancer.

This clonotype was found a few times. The chain uses TRBV29-1 and TRBJ1-2; D gene unclear. The germline gives CDR1 SQVTM, CDR2 ANQGSEA. Trimming left V 0 bases short and J 4 bases short, with 12 bases between. The length of the CDR3 is 14 residues. The CDR3 nucleotides read TGCAGCGTTGAAGATCTAGTTTCGGGCTATGGCTACACCTTC. Translated: CSVEDLVSGYGYTF.

This clonotype has a handful of counts. A read error may produce the germline difference seen at one junction end. This rearrangement joins TRBV7-7 to TRBJ2-3; no definite D call. The germline V gene encodes CDR1 SSHAT and CDR2 FNYEAQ (reference sequence). The CDR3 is 15 amino acids. CDR3 sequence reads: CASSPVDGGTDTQYF. CDR3 DNA: TGTGCTAGCAGCCCCGTCGACGGAGGCACAGATACGCAGTATTTT.

The rearrangement links TRBV7-2 to TRBJ1-6, with D uncertain. CDR1 SGHTA and CDR2 FQGNSA come from the germline V gene. This CDR3 has 16 amino acids. V was trimmed by 5 bases and J by 1 base, leaving 12 bases between them. CDR3 protein: CASSRLTGSYNSPLHF. DNA for the CDR3: TGTGCCAGCAGCCGGCTGACTGGGTCCTATAATTCACCCCTCCACTTT.

This clonotype was counted many times. The CDR3 protein is CASSYSPGAPMNTEAFF. The CDR3 coding sequence is TGTGCCAGCAGTTACTCGCCAGGGGCTCCTATGAACACTGAAGCTTTCTTT. The V call is TRBV6-2 or TRBV6-3, the J call TRBJ1-1; TRBD1 might be the D (6 bases). This CDR3 has 17 amino acids. V was clipped by 0 bases and J by 0 bases, with 14 bases between them. CDR1 is MNHEY, CDR2 SVGEGT, per germline.

This clonotype was recorded at least ten times. This rearrangement joins TRBV6-6 to TRBJ2-1, with D unclear. The CDR3 sequence is 14 residues long. V gave up 0 bases and J gave up 4 bases, with 7 bases separating them. Germline CDR1 is MNHNY and CDR2 is SVGAGI (reference sequence). The chain's CDR3 is CASSYSDVYNEQFF. CDR3 nucleotides: TGTGCCAGCAGTTACTCCGACGTTTACAATGAGCAGTTCTTC.

This clonotype appeared many times. The rearrangement uses TRBV6-6 and TRBJ2-6; D not resolved. The CDR3 is made up of 14 amino acids. The ends were cut back, 0 bases at V and 6 bases at J, with 6 bases in the middle. The germline CDR1 and CDR2 sequences are MNHNY and SVGAGI (reference sequence). CDR3 nucleotide sequence: TGTGCCAGCAGTTACTCTTCCCTGGCCAACGTCCTGACTTTC. Residues: CASSYSSLANVLTF.

The sample holds a few counts of this clonotype. Germline and junction disagree at one end, which may indicate a read error. The genes are TRBV7-2 and TRBJ2-1; TRBD2 is a possible D gene (5 bases). The CDR3 extends over 13 amino acids. Germline-derived CDR1 and CDR2 are SGHTA and FQGNSA. The CDR3 DNA follows: TGTGCCAGCAGCTTAGCGTATACGGGGAATGCGCTCTTC. This sequence encodes CASSLAYTGNALF.

This clonotype was counted between two and nine times. The J gene is TRBJ1-1, the V gene TRBV7-3, with a possible D match to TRBD1 (5 bases). Trimming took off 5 bases at V and 5 bases at J, with 18 bases between the two ends. The CDR3 is 15 residues long. Germline V gene sequence: CDR1 SGHTA, CDR2 FQGTGA. The CDR3 sequence is CASSPDKGIGTEAFF. The CDR3 DNA reads as TGTGCCAGCAGCCCAGACAAGGGGATAGGGACTGAAGCTTTCTTT.

With regard to this clonotype: Germline and junction disagree at one end, which may indicate a read error. The rearrangement links TRBV20-1 to TRBJ2-3; D remains unclear. The germline V gene has CDR1 DFQATT and CDR2 SNEGSKA (reference sequence). This CDR3 spans 12 amino acids. The CDR3 bases are TGCAGTGCCAGAGAGAATGCAGATACGCAGTATTTT. Translation: CSARENADTQYF.

The J gene is TRBJ1-1, the V gene TRBV19, with 8 bases fitting TRBD1. There are 13 residues in the CDR3. V was pared by 3 bases and J by 8 bases, with 5 bases of the junction left unmatched. The V gene's germline CDR1 is LNHDA and CDR2 SQIVND (reference sequence). The CDR3 spells CASSILDRGEAFF. CDR3 nucleotide sequence: TGTGCCAGTAGTATCCTCGACAGGGGAGAAGCTTTCTTT.

There are a few counts of this clonotype. The chain employs TRBV6-2 or TRBV6-3 and TRBJ1-5, with D perhaps matching TRBD1 (5 bases). The CDR3 length is 15 residues. From germline, CDR1 is MNHEY and CDR2 SVGEGT. The germline V and J ends were trimmed by 6 bases and 0 bases, with 12 bases remaining between them. CDR3 coding DNA: TGTGCCAGCAGCAACATGGGGGGTAGCAATCAGCCCCAGCATTTT. Its translation is CASSNMGGSNQPQHF.

The chain uses TRBV13 and TRBJ1-1; no firm D call. Germline V gene lookup returns CDR1 PRHDT and CDR2 FYEKMQ (reference sequence). This CDR3 comprises 12 residues. V was pared by 3 bases and J by 5 bases, with 7 bases between. The CDR3 reads CASSLWETEAFF. As DNA, the CDR3 is TGTGCCAGCAGCTTGTGGGAAACTGAAGCTTTCTTT.

This clonotype has ten or more counts. V is TRBV18 and J is TRBJ2-5; the D gene is possibly TRBD1 (6 bases). From germline, CDR1 is KGHSH and CDR2 LQKENI. Between the trimmed V and J ends, which lost 2 bases and 5 bases, there was a span of 15 bases. The CDR3 contains 15 residues. CDR3 protein: CASSPAGTSAETQYF. The CDR3 DNA follows: TGTGCCAGCTCACCAGCCGGGACATCCGCCGAGACCCAGTACTTC.

In this sample, this clonotype turned up many times. The J gene is TRBJ2-3, the V gene TRBV30; a possible D gene is TRBD2 (6 bases). Deletions cut 6 bases from V and 2 bases from J, with 18 bases between. The V gene's germline CDR1 is GTSNPN and CDR2 SVGIG (reference sequence). The CDR3 length is 15 residues. CDR3 nucleotides: TGTGCCTGTAAGGACCACGGGGGACCCACAGATACGCAGTATTTT. This sequence encodes CACKDHGGPTDTQYF.

This clonotype is labeled medium-sized (0.01 to 0.1%). This rearrangement joins TRBV28 to TRBJ2-7; 8 bases agree with TRBD2. V lost 2 bases to trimming and J lost 2 bases; unmatched junction nucleotides: 5. The CDR3 length is 15 residues. Germline CDR1 and CDR2: MDHEN and SYDVKM. In DNA form, the CDR3 reads TGTGCCAGCAGTTTACTGGCGGGAGGCACCTACGAGCAGTACTTC. Its protein is CASSLLAGGTYEQYF.

The V call is TRBV28, the J call TRBJ2-3; D is perhaps TRBD1 or TRBD2 (5 bases each). Germline V gene data show CDR1 as MDHEN and CDR2 as SYDVKM. The CDR3 is 15 amino acids. The V end was cut by 5 bases, the J end by 5 bases, with 17 bases between. The CDR3 loop reads CASSDPGIRGDTQYF. Written as DNA, the CDR3 is TGTGCCAGCAGTGATCCAGGGATACGGGGAGATACGCAGTATTTT.

This clonotype was counted only a few times. DNA of the CDR3: TGTGCCAGCAGGAAGACAGCCCAAGAGACCCAGTACTTC. As protein: CASRKTAQETQYF. The V call is TRBV12-3 or TRBV12-4, the J call TRBJ2-5, with D possibly being TRBD1 (5 bases). This CDR3 comprises 13 residues. With 6 bases removed from V and 1 base from J, the gap between germline ends came to 9 bases.

This clonotype has ten or more counts. This chain links TRBV10-3 with TRBJ2-1, with D possibly TRBD1 on 5 matching bases. Looked up from germline, CDR1 is ENHRY and CDR2 is SYGVKD. The CDR3 spans 16 residues. Trimming removed 0 bases from V and 5 bases from J, with 14 bases in between. The CDR3 nucleotides are TGTGCCATCAGTGAGTCGTTGACAGTTTCGAACAATGAGCAGTTCTTC. Protein: CAISESLTVSNNEQFF.

This clonotype showed up many times. DNA of the CDR3: TGCAGCGTTGCCTCGGGGGTCTCCTTCTCTGGGGCCAACGTCCTGACTTTC. Translating gives CSVASGVSFSGANVLTF. This sequence joins TRBV29-1 and TRBJ2-6; D possibly corresponds to TRBD2 (6 bases). Trimming stripped 4 bases from V and 0 bases from J, with 16 bases between. CDR1 and CDR2 from the germline V gene are SQVTM and ANQGSEA. CDR3 size: 17 residues.

Ten or more counts support this clonotype. The rearrangement links TRBV3-2 to TRBJ1-1. TRBV3-2 is recorded as a pseudogene. CDR3 size: 10 residues. The CDR3 loop reads CASTLLEAFF. In nucleotides, the CDR3 is TGTGCCAGCACCCTCCTTGAAGCTTTCTTT.

This clonotype has a count of ten or more. This chain links TRBV20-1 with TRBJ1-3; D unclear. Per the germline V gene, CDR1 is DFQATT and CDR2 is SNEGSKA (reference sequence). The CDR3 runs to 15 residues. Between the trimmed V and J ends, which lost 0 bases and 6 bases, there was a span of 15 bases. CDR3 sequence reads: CSAREPRASENTIYF. CDR3 nucleotides: TGCAGTGCTAGAGAGCCCCGGGCCTCCGAAAACACCATATATTTT.

This chain connects TRBV29-1 to TRBJ1-2, with D maybe TRBD1 (5 bases). The germline gives CDR1 SQVTM, CDR2 ANQGSEA. Trimming cost V 8 bases and J 6 bases, with 22 bases left between them. The CDR3 contains 14 residues. In nucleotides, the CDR3 is TGCAGCACCTCCGGGACGGCAAACCGCGATGGCTACACCTTC. It codes for CSTSGTANRDGYTF. The full variable domain, completed using reference TRBV29-1 and TRBJ1-2, is SAVISQKPSRDICQRGTSLTIQCQVDSQVTMMFWYRQQPGQSLTLIATANQGSEATYESGFVIDKFPISRPNLTFSTLTVSNMSPEDSSIYLCSTSGTANRDGYTFGSGTRLTVV.

V is TRBV3-1 and J is TRBJ1-5; D is ambiguous. Trimming pared 2 bases from V and 1 base from J, leaving 3 bases between. Per the germline V gene, CDR1 is LGHDT and CDR2 is YNNKEL (reference sequence). The length of the CDR3 is 13 residues. Here the CDR3 DNA reads TGTGCCAGCAGCCAAACAAGCAATCAGCCCCAGCATTTT. Translation: CASSQTSNQPQHF. Combining the CDR3 with reference TRBV3-1 and TRBJ1-5 gives the whole variable domain DTAVSQTPKYLVTQMGNDKSIKCEQNLGHDTMYWYKQDSKKFLKIMFSYNNKELIINETVPNRFSPKSPDKAHLNLHINSLELGDSAVYFCASSQTSNQPQHFGDGTRLSIL.

This clonotype was recorded at least ten times. Compared with germline, one end of the junction differs, possibly owing to a read error. The rearrangement uses TRBV3-1 and TRBJ2-1; 14 bases fit TRBD2. CDR3 size: 13 residues. From germline, CDR1 is LGHDT and CDR2 YNNKEL (reference sequence). The CDR3 region is CASSQDQGLAGAF. In DNA, the CDR3 is TGTGCCAGCAGCCAAGATCAGGGACTAGCGGGAGCATTC.

In this sample, this clonotype turned up many times. The chain couples TRBV9 to TRBJ2-1; the match to TRBD2 covers 7 bases. Germline V gives CDR1 SGDLS, CDR2 YYNGEE. CDR3 length: 18 amino acids. V was pared by 2 bases and J by 5 bases, with 16 bases of the junction left unmatched. For the CDR3, the DNA is TGTGCCAGCAGCGTCCCTCTAGGTGGCGGGAGAGGGGACAATGAGCAGTTCTTC. Its translation is CASSVPLGGGRGDNEQFF.

This clonotype was detected many times. The rearrangement links TRBV5-4 to TRBJ2-1, with unresolved D. Trimming pared 5 bases from V and 2 bases from J, leaving 5 bases between. CDR1 is SGHNT and CDR2 is YYREEE in the germline V gene (reference sequence). This CDR3 is 12 amino acids long. The CDR3 reads CASRSTYNEQFF. The CDR3 nucleotides are TGTGCCAGCAGGTCAACCTACAATGAGCAGTTCTTC. Complete variable domain (other parts from reference TRBV5-4 and TRBJ2-1): ETGVTQSPTHLIKTRGQQVTLRCSSQSGHNTVSWYQQALGQGPQFIFQYYREEENGRGNFPPRFSGLQFPNYSSELNVNALELDDSALYLCASRSTYNEQFFGPGTRLTVL.

This clonotype showed up many times. The J gene is TRBJ2-7, the V gene TRBV7-8; D ambiguous. CDR3 size: 14 residues. From germline, CDR1 is SGHVS and CDR2 FQNEAQ. Between the trimmed V and J ends, which lost 5 bases and 1 base, there was a span of 12 bases. The DNA for the CDR3 is TGTGCCAGCAGCCTGGAGCTGCGATCCTACGAGCAGTACGTC. Translation gives CASSLELRSYEQYV.

This clonotype was detected ten times or more. This chain connects TRBV6-2 or TRBV6-3 to TRBJ1-4; D gene unclear. V lost 7 bases to trimming and J lost 5 bases, with 17 bases between them. The CDR3 runs to 15 residues. Germline V gene data show CDR1 as MNHEY and CDR2 as SVGEGT. This CDR3 reads CASILHPHKNEKLFF. CDR3 nucleotide sequence: TGTGCCAGCATTTTACATCCTCACAAGAATGAAAAACTGTTTTTT.

The sample holds many counts of this clonotype. CDR3 sequence (DNA): TGTGCCAGCAGTTACGGGACAGGGGGTTCTGGCAATCAGCCCCAGCATTTT. This sequence encodes CASSYGTGGSGNQPQHF. This chain connects TRBV12-3 or TRBV12-4 to TRBJ1-5, with 11 bases lining up with TRBD1. The CDR3 sequence is 17 residues long. V lost 4 bases and J lost 2; bases outside the gene matches: 7.

This clonotype was seen ten or more times. The rearrangement links TRBV20-1 to TRBJ2-7; D unresolved. The CDR3 is made up of 12 amino acids. Germline V lookup: CDR1 DFQATT, CDR2 SNEGSKA (reference sequence). The V end was cut by 5 bases, the J end by 8 bases, with 16 bases between. The CDR3: CSAPLMEDKQYF. The CDR3 DNA sequence: TGCAGTGCTCCACTTATGGAAGACAAGCAGTACTTC.

The V call is TRBV6-5, the J call TRBJ2-5; a weak D match, TRBD1 (6 bases). From germline, CDR1 is MNHEY and CDR2 SVGAGI. This CDR3 spans 11 amino acids. Deletions cut 6 bases from V and 7 bases from J, with 9 bases between. The CDR3 here is CASSIGGTQYF. Here the CDR3 DNA reads TGTGCCAGCAGCATAGGGGGGACCCAGTACTTC.